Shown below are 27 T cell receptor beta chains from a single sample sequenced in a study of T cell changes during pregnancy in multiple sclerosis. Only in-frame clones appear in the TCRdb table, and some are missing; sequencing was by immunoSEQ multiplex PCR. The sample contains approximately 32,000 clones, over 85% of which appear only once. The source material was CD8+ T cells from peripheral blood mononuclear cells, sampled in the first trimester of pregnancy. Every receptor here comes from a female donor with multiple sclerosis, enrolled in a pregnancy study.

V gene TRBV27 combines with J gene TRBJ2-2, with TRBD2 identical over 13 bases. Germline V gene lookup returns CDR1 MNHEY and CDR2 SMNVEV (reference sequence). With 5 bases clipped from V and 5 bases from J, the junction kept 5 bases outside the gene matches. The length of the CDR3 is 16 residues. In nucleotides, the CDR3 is TGTGCCAGCAGTCCCGGACTAGCGGGAGTTACCGGGGAGCTGTTTTTT. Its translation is CASSPGLAGVTGELFF.

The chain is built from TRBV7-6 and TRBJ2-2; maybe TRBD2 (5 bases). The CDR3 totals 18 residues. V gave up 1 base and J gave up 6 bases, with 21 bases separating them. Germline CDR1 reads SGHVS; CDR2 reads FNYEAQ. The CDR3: CASSLEVLFSDSAGELFF. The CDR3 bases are TGTGCCAGCAGCTTAGAAGTTTTGTTTAGCGATAGCGCCGGGGAGCTGTTTTTT.

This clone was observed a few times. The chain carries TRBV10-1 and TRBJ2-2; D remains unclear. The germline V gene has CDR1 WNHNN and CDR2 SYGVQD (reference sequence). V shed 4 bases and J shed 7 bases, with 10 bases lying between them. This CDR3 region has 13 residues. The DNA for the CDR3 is TGCGCCAGCAGTGGGGTGGGCGTCGGGGAGCTGTTTTTT. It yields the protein CASSGVGVGELFF.

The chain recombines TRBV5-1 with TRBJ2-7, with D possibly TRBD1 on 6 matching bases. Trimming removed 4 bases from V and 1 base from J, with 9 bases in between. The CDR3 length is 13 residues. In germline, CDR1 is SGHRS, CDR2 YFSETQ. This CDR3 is CASSRTGSYEQYF. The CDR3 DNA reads TGCGCCAGCAGCCGCACAGGGTCCTACGAGCAGTACTTC.

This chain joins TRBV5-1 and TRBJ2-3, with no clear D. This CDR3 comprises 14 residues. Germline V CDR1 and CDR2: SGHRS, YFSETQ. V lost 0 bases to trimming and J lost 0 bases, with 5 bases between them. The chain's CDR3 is CASSLVGSTDTQYF. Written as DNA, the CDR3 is TGCGCCAGCAGCTTGGTGGGCAGCACAGATACGCAGTATTTT.

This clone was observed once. The CDR3 protein is CASSSPRGLAGERNEQFF. The CDR3 DNA sequence: TGTGCCAGCAGCTCTCCCAGGGGACTAGCGGGAGAGCGGAATGAGCAGTTCTTC. This sequence joins TRBV13 and TRBJ2-1; 14 bases agree with TRBD2. V dropped 4 bases and J dropped 7; count of bases not matched to a gene: 12. This CDR3 spans 18 amino acids. Germline loops: CDR1 PRHDT, CDR2 FYEKMQ (reference sequence).

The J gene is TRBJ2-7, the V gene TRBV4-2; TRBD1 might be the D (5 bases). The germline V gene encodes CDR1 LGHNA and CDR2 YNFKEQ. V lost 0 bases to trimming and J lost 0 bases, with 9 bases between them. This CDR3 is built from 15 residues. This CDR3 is CASSQDWGTSYEQYF. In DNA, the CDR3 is TGTGCCAGCAGCCAAGATTGGGGCACCTCCTACGAGCAGTACTTC.

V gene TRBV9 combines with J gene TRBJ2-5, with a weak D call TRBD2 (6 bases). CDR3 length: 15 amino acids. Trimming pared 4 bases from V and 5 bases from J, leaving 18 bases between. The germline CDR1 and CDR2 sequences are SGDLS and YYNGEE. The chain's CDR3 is CASSTTPGLGETQYF. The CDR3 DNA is TGTGCCAGCAGCACTACTCCGGGACTCGGGGAGACCCAGTACTTC.

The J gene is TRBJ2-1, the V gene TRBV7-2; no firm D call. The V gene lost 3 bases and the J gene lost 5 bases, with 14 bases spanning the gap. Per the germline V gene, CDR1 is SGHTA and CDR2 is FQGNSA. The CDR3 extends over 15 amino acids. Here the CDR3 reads CASSFPPTYDNEQFF. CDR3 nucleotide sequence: TGTGCCAGCAGCTTCCCCCCGACTTACGACAATGAGCAGTTCTTC.

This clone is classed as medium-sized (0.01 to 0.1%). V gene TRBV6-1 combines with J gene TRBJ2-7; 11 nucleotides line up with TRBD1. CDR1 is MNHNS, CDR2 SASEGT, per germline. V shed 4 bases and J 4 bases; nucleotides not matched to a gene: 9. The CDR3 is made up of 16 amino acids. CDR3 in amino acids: CASSVIPGQGVYEQYF. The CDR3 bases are TGTGCCAGCAGTGTCATACCGGGACAGGGGGTTTACGAGCAGTACTTC.

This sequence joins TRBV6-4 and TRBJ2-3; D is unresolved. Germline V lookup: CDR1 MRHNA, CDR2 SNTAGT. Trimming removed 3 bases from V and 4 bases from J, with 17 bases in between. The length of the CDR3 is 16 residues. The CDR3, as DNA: TGTGCCAGCAGTGATTCAGACTCCTTGAGCCCAGATACGCAGTATTTT. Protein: CASSDSDSLSPDTQYF.

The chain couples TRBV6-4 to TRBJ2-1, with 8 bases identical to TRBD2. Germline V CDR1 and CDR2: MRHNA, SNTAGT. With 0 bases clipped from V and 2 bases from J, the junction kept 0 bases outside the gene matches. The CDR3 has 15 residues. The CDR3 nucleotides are TGTGCCAGCAGTGACTCAGCGGGAGCCTACAATGAGCAGTTCTTC. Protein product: CASSDSAGAYNEQFF.

The CDR3 nucleotides read TGTGCCAGCAGAATACAGGGGGTCTACGAGCAGTACTTC. The encoded protein is CASRIQGVYEQYF. This chain joins TRBV28 and TRBJ2-7; 8 nucleotides agree with TRBD1. Germline CDR1 is MDHEN and CDR2 is SYDVKM. V shed 6 bases and J 3 bases; nucleotides not matched to a gene: 4. The CDR3 sequence is 13 residues long.

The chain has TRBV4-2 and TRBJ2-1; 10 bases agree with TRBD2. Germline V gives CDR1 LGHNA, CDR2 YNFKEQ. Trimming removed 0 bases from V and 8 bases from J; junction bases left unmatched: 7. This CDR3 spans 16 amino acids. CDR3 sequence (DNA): TGTGCCAGCAGCCAAGATCAGGCTAGCGGGAGCGATGAGCAGTTCTTC. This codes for CASSQDQASGSDEQFF.

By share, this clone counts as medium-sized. CDR3 amino acids: CASSKGPEGTQYF. CDR3 in DNA: TGTGCCAGCAGCAAGGGACCGGAGGGGACCCAGTACTTC. This chain uses TRBV6-5 with TRBJ2-5, with TRBD2 as a possible D gene (6 bases). Deletions cut 6 bases from V and 7 bases from J, with 15 bases between. The germline gives CDR1 MNHEY, CDR2 SVGAGI. CDR3 length equals 13 residues.

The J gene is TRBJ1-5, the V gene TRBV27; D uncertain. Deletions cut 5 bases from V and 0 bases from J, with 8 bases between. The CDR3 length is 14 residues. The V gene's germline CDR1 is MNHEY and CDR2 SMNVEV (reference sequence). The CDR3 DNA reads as TGTGCCAGCAGTCCTGTGAGTAGCAATCAGCCCCAGCATTTT. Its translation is CASSPVSSNQPQHF.

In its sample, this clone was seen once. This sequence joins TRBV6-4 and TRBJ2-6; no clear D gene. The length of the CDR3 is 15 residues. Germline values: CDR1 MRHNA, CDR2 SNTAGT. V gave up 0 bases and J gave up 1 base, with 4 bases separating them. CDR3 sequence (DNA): TGTGCCAGCAGTGACTCACAATCTGGGGCCAACGTCCTGACTTTC. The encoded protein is CASSDSQSGANVLTF.

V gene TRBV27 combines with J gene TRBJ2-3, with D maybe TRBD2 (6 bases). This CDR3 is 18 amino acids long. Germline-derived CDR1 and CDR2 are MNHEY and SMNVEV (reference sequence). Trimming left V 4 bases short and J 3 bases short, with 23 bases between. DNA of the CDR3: TGTGCCAGCAGTTCGCGGGGATCCGGGACTCAGAGAACAGATACGCAGTATTTT. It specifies CASSSRGSGTQRTDTQYF.

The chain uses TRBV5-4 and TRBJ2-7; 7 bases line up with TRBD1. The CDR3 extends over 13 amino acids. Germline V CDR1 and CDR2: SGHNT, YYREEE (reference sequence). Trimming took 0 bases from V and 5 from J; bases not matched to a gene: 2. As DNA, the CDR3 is TGTGCCAGCAGCTTGGACAGGGGCAACGAGCAGTACTTC. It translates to CASSLDRGNEQYF.

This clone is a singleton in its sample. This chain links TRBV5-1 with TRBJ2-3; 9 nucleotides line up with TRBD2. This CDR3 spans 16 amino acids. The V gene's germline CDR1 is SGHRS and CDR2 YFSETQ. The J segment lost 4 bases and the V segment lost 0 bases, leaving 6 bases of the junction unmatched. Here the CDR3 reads CASSLAGTSFPDTQYF. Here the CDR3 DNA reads TGCGCCAGCAGCTTGGCCGGGACTAGCTTCCCAGATACGCAGTATTTT.

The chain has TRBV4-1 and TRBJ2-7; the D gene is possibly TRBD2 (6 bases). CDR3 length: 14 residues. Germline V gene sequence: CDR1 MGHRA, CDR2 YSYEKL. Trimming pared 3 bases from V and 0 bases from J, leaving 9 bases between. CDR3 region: CASSQPGLSYEQYF. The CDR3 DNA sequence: TGCGCCAGCAGCCAGCCGGGACTCTCCTACGAGCAGTACTTC.

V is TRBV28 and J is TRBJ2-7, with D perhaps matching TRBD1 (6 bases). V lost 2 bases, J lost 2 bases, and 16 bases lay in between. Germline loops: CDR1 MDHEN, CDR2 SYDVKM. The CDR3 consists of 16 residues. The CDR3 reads CASSLAGAGDPYEQYF. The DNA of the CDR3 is TGTGCCAGCAGTTTAGCAGGCGCAGGGGACCCCTACGAGCAGTACTTC.

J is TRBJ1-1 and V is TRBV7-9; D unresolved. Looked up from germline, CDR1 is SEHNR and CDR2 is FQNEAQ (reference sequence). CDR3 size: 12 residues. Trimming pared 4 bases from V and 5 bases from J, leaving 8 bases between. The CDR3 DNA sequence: TGTGCCAGCAGCTCGCCGGGAACTGAAGCTTTCTTT. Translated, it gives CASSSPGTEAFF.

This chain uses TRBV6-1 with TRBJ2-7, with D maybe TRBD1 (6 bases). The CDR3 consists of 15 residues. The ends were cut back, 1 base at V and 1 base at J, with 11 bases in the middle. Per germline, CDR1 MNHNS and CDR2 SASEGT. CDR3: CASSEVARGSYEQYF. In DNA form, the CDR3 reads TGTGCCAGCAGTGAAGTAGCCAGGGGTTCCTACGAGCAGTACTTC.

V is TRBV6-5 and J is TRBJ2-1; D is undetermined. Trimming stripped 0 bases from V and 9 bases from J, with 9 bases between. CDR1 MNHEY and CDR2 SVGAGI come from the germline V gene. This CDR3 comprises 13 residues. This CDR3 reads CASSYSTHGEQFF. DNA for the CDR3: TGTGCCAGCAGTTACTCGACACACGGTGAGCAGTTCTTC.

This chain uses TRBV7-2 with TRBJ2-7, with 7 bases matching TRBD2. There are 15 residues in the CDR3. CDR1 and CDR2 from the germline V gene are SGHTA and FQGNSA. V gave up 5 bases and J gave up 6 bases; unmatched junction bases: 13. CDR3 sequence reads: CASSEAWLAASEQYF. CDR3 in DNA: TGTGCCAGCAGCGAAGCCTGGCTAGCGGCTAGCGAGCAGTACTTC.

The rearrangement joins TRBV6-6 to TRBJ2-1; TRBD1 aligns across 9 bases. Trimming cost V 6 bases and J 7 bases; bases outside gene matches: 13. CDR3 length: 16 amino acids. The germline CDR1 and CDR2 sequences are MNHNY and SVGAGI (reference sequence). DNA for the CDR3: TGTGCCAGCAGCCCCCTTTTGTACGGGACAGGGAATGAGCAGTTCTTC. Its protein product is CASSPLLYGTGNEQFF.